These 21 T cell receptor beta chains originate from one sample sequenced in a study of blood T cell repertoires in COVID-19. Clones were read by immunoSEQ multiplex PCR, and TCRdb kept only the in-frame ones, dropping some. The table includes 200,000 to 300,000 clones, around 85% detected once. Sequencing was done on a sample of peripheral blood. These receptors were obtained from a woman between 25 and 40 years old who had recovered from COVID-19.

The chain recombines TRBV11-1 with TRBJ1-6; 7 nucleotides agree with TRBD1. The CDR3 is made up of 15 amino acids. The ends lost 3 bases at V and 6 bases at J; junction bases unmatched: 5. Germline CDR1 is SGHAT and CDR2 is FQDESV (reference sequence). The chain's CDR3 is CASSFGDRANSPLHF. Written as DNA, the CDR3 is TGTGCCAGCAGCTTCGGTGACAGGGCTAATTCACCCCTCCACTTT.

This chain uses TRBV19 with TRBJ1-2; D is unclear. Trimming cost V 4 bases and J 6 bases, with 18 bases left between them. CDR3 size: 15 residues. CDR1 and CDR2 from the germline V gene are LNHDA and SQIVND (reference sequence). The CDR3 nucleotides read TGTGCCAGTAGTACAATCTACAGTGCGATCAATGGCTACACCTTC. Residues: CASSTIYSAINGYTF.

The chain combines TRBV29-1 with TRBJ1-2; 10 bases map to TRBD1. The CDR3 is 14 residues long. Germline CDR1 SQVTM, CDR2 ANQGSEA. Trimming at V came to 4 bases and at J to 4 bases, leaving 6 bases not matched to a gene. The CDR3 DNA sequence: TGCAGCGTTGGACAGGGGGCGGGCGGCTATGGCTACACCTTC. This gives the protein CSVGQGAGGYGYTF. Looking up the rest from reference TRBV29-1 and TRBJ1-2 gives the full variable domain: SAVISQKPSRDICQRGTSLTIQCQVDSQVTMMFWYRQQPGQSLTLIATANQGSEATYESGFVIDKFPISRPNLTFSTLTVSNMSPEDSSIYLCSVGQGAGGYGYTFGSGTRLTVV.

This clone was found many times. The J gene is TRBJ2-7, the V gene TRBV5-4, with TRBD1 identical over 8 bases. CDR3 length equals 15 residues. V was pared by 0 bases and J by 5 bases, with 7 bases of the junction left unmatched. Germline V lookup: CDR1 SGHNT, CDR2 YYREEE (reference sequence). CDR3 amino acids: CASSLGAGGMDEQYF. The CDR3 DNA is TGTGCCAGCAGCTTGGGAGCAGGGGGCATGGACGAGCAGTACTTC.

In DNA, the CDR3 is TGTGCCAGCAGCTTAACAGGGATGGGCCATGAGCAGTTCTTC. Its protein is CASSLTGMGHEQFF. The V and J genes are TRBV11-3 and TRBJ2-1; TRBD1 might be the D (6 bases). Germline CDR1 reads SGHNT; CDR2 reads YENEEA. V was shortened by 2 bases and J by 8 bases, with 13 bases between the two germline ends. This CDR3 region has 14 residues.

The chain has TRBV9 and TRBJ2-2, with D tentatively TRBD2 (6 bases). CDR1 is SGDLS, CDR2 YYNGEE, per germline. Trimming left V 4 bases short and J 7 bases short, with 20 bases between. This CDR3 has 16 residues. CDR3 protein: CASSPHGGADDGELFF. In nucleotides, the CDR3 is TGTGCCAGCAGCCCGCACGGAGGGGCTGACGACGGGGAGCTGTTTTTT.

This clone has only one observation. The chain employs TRBV13 and TRBJ1-5; 8 nucleotides match TRBD1. With 5 bases clipped from V and 7 bases from J, the junction kept 4 bases outside the gene matches. The CDR3 contains 13 residues. CDR1 PRHDT and CDR2 FYEKMQ come from the germline V gene (reference sequence). The DNA of the CDR3 is TGTGCCAGCAGCCCAGGGGGCTTGCAGCCCCAGCATTTT. It encodes CASSPGGLQPQHF.

This clone was found once. This chain connects TRBV6-1 to TRBJ2-7; no clear D. V gave up 2 bases and J gave up 4 bases, with 6 bases separating them. The CDR3 contains 12 residues. Germline lookup yields CDR1 MNHNS and CDR2 SASEGT. CDR3 DNA sequence: TGTGCCAGCAGTGAAAATTCGTACGAGCAGTACTTC. It encodes CASSENSYEQYF.

The genes are TRBV10-2 and TRBJ2-7; 8 nucleotides align to TRBD1. The ends lost 8 bases at V and 7 bases at J; junction bases unmatched: 16. This CDR3 region has 15 residues. CDR1 is WSHSY and CDR2 is SAAADI in the germline V gene. Written as DNA, the CDR3 is TGCGCCAGCGGGGGGACAGGTATATCTCCGAGGGAGCAGTACTTC. Protein product: CASGGTGISPREQYF.

The V call is TRBV29-1, the J call TRBJ1-2; tentatively, D is TRBD1 (5 bases). V dropped 8 bases and J dropped 3 bases, with 19 bases sitting between them. The CDR3 contains 14 residues. The germline gives CDR1 SQVTM, CDR2 ANQGSEA. CDR3 sequence: CSIGGGNTDYGYTF. The CDR3 nucleotides are TGCAGCATAGGCGGGGGAAACACGGACTATGGCTACACCTTC.

V gene TRBV6-2 or TRBV6-3 combines with J gene TRBJ1-5; D gene ambiguous. The CDR3 sequence is 14 residues long. The V gene lost 2 bases and the J gene lost 7 bases, with 12 bases spanning the gap. Germline CDR1 MNHEY, CDR2 SVGEGT. The CDR3 region has the DNA TGTGCCAGCAGTTACATGGGGTCGGGGCAGCCCCAGCATTTT. This gives the protein CASSYMGSGQPQHF.

Only one count was recorded for this clone. V and J are TRBV6-5 and TRBJ1-3; D is possibly TRBD1 (6 bases). Trimming left V 2 bases short and J 4 bases short, with 6 bases between. The CDR3 has 13 amino acids. Germline values: CDR1 MNHEY, CDR2 SVGAGI. CDR3 loop: CASSYGGGNTIYF. As DNA, the CDR3 is TGTGCCAGCAGTTACGGGGGCGGAAACACCATATATTTT.

The chain combines TRBV3-1 (or the pseudogene TRBV3-2) with TRBJ1-6; D gene ambiguous. Trimming left V 2 bases short and J 10 bases short, with 6 bases between. CDR3 length: 12 residues. Germline lookup yields CDR1 LGHDT and CDR2 YNNKEL (reference sequence). This chain's CDR3 is CASSQLASPLHF. The CDR3 DNA is TGTGCCAGCAGCCAATTAGCCTCACCCCTCCACTTT.

This clone has ten or more counts. V usage is TRBV7-9 and J usage is TRBJ2-5, with D perhaps TRBD2 (7 bases). The CDR3 is made up of 17 amino acids. The germline V and J ends were trimmed by 1 base and 4 bases, with 19 bases remaining between them. CDR1 SEHNR and CDR2 FQNEAQ come from the germline V gene (reference sequence). The CDR3 DNA is TGTGCCAGCAGCTTAGGCCTATCGTGGGGGGGCGGAGAGACCCAGTACTTC. Its translation: CASSLGLSWGGGETQYF. Together with reference TRBV7-9 and TRBJ2-5, the CDR3 gives the full variable domain: DTGVSQNPRHKITKRGQNVTFRCDPISEHNRLYWYRQTLGQGPEFLTYFQNEAQLEKSRLLSDRFSAERPKGSFSTLEIQRTEQGDSAMYLCASSLGLSWGGGETQYFGPGTRLLVL.

As concerns this clone: The same CDR3 also results from other DNA sequences found in this sample. The chain has TRBV9 and TRBJ2-3; 7 bases are shared with TRBD1. The junction had 2 bases not matched to a gene; V was cut back by 0 bases and J by 1 base. The CDR3 totals 15 residues. Germline CDR1 reads SGDLS; CDR2 reads YYNGEE. The CDR3 sequence is CASSVEQGRTDTQYF. The CDR3 coding sequence is TGTGCCAGCAGCGTAGAACAGGGGCGCACAGATACGCAGTATTTT.

The chain couples TRBV11-2 to TRBJ2-1; TRBD2 aligns across 10 bases. The CDR3 is 19 residues long. Unmatched junction bases numbered 19, after V lost 5 bases and J lost 6 bases. The germline V gene has CDR1 SGHAT and CDR2 FQNNGV. The CDR3: CASSLQGGSSGGTPNEQFF. DNA for the CDR3: TGTGCCAGCAGCCTACAAGGGGGTAGTAGCGGGGGGACCCCCAATGAGCAGTTCTTC.

The chain employs TRBV9 and TRBJ2-7, with D perhaps matching TRBD1 (6 bases). This CDR3 is built from 16 residues. V shed 0 bases and J shed 5 bases, with 18 bases lying between them. Germline CDR1 reads SGDLS; CDR2 reads YYNGEE. The CDR3 DNA is TGTGCCAGCAGCGTAGTATATCCGAGGGCAGGGGACGAGCAGTACTTC. This codes for CASSVVYPRAGDEQYF. Drawing the rest from reference TRBV9 and TRBJ2-7, the complete variable domain is DSGVTQTPKHLITATGQRVTLRCSPRSGDLSVYWYQQSLDQGLQFLIQYYNGEERAKGNILERFSAQQFPDLHSELNLSSLELGDSALYFCASSVVYPRAGDEQYFGPGTRLTVT.

The chain has TRBV7-6 and TRBJ2-1, with TRBD1 matching over 7 bases. The CDR3 loop spans 17 amino acids. The ends lost 0 bases at V and 7 bases at J; junction bases unmatched: 12. Germline V lookup: CDR1 SGHVS, CDR2 FNYEAQ. This chain's CDR3 is CASSLALRGRIRNEQFF. CDR3 in DNA: TGTGCCAGCAGCTTAGCGCTAAGGGGGCGGATTAGGAATGAGCAGTTCTTC.

The rearrangement joins TRBV6-2 or TRBV6-3 to TRBJ2-1, with 10 bases aligning to TRBD2. The V and J ends lost 4 bases and 2 bases, in that order; junction bases with no gene match: 5. Germline CDR1 is MNHEY and CDR2 is SVGEGT. The CDR3 loop spans 16 amino acids. The CDR3 nucleotides read TGTGCCAGCAGTTCGTTACTAGCGGGGACCTACAATGAGCAGTTCTTC. This gives the protein CASSSLLAGTYNEQFF.

V and J are TRBV10-3 and TRBJ1-6; 7 nucleotides agree with TRBD1. V shed 2 bases, J shed 10 bases, and the junction held 8 bases outside the gene matches. CDR3 length: 15 residues. Germline V gives CDR1 ENHRY, CDR2 SYGVKD. The CDR3 DNA sequence: TGTGCCATCAGTGAGGTCACAGGGGAGAGGTCACCCCTCCACTTT. It codes for CAISEVTGERSPLHF.

This rearrangement joins TRBV10-1 to TRBJ2-7; 8 bases fit TRBD2. Germline trimming cut 0 bases from V and 1 base from J; bases unmatched to any gene: 2. The CDR3 spans 15 residues. Germline CDR1 is WNHNN and CDR2 is SYGVQD (reference sequence). The CDR3 loop is CASSESAGGSYEQYF. DNA for the CDR3: TGCGCCAGCAGTGAGTCGGCGGGGGGTTCCTACGAGCAGTACTTC.